The entry below gives a single TCR beta chain sequence along with its context. The data belong to a study of blood T cell repertoires in COVID-19. At the level of the study: Specimens from acute and convalescent COVID-19 originated in the United States, Italy and Spain. Nucleic acid was either cDNA or gDNA, and it came from T cells, B-cell-depleted T cells, or PBMCs.

This CDR3 has 13 amino acids. Germline V gene sequence: CDR1 SGHTA, CDR2 FQGTGA. Germline trimming cut 6 bases from V and 3 bases from J; bases unmatched to any gene: 2. Per the authors' pipeline: Quantification of nucleated cells was approximated via reference gene primer amplification. Profiling relied on immunoSEQ multiplex PCR, and the TCRdb table lists in-frame clones only, not all of them. That table is the source of V, J and clone size, and D and trimming were worked out from the DNA. Of 60,000 or so clones in the sample, roughly 90% were seen once. The clonotype originates from a human donor with active COVID-19. The donor label of this sample is uncertain. J is TRBJ2-4 and V is TRBV7-3; 7 bases align to TRBD1. The sample taken for sequencing was peripheral blood. This CDR3 is CASSSGGKNIQYF. The CDR3 coding sequence is TGTGCCAGCAGTTCAGGGGGCAAAAACATTCAGTACTTC.